The 32 T cell receptor beta chains given below trace back to one sample, sequenced in a study of control samples from healthy donors and cancer patients. Some clones are missing from TCRdb's copy, which holds only in-frame ones; the method was immunoSEQ multiplex PCR. The profile shows 85,000 to 90,000 clones, approximately 89% of them singletons. Sequencing used blood. The receptor source for this set is a young man in good health.

This clone has just a few counts. The V call is TRBV18, the J call TRBJ2-7; 10 bases fit TRBD1. The CDR3 is 13 amino acids. The V segment lost 6 bases and the J segment 3 bases; nucleotides outside the gene matches: 2. Germline CDR1 is KGHSH and CDR2 is LQKENI. DNA for the CDR3: TGTGCCAGCTCCCGGGACAGGGGCTACGAGCAGTACTTC. Encoded protein: CASSRDRGYEQYF.

This clone was detected only a few times. This chain links TRBV5-1 with TRBJ2-5; 9 bases are shared with TRBD2. The CDR3 totals 15 residues. From germline, CDR1 is SGHRS and CDR2 YFSETQ. Unmatched junction bases numbered 8, after V lost 7 bases and J lost 1 base. Here the CDR3 reads CASGFMTSGQETQYF. In DNA, the CDR3 is TGCGCCAGCGGATTTATGACTAGCGGCCAAGAGACCCAGTACTTC.

This chain joins TRBV7-2 and TRBJ1-2; tentative D call: TRBD1 (6 bases). CDR3 length equals 14 residues. Germline V gene lookup returns CDR1 SGHTA and CDR2 FQGNSA. V lost 4 bases, J lost 2 bases, and 11 bases lay in between. In DNA form, the CDR3 reads TGTGCCAGCAGCTCCCTCCAGGGGAACTATGGCTACACCTTC. Translating it yields CASSSLQGNYGYTF.

CDR3 residues: CASSPGLTGNTIYF. The CDR3 bases are TGTGCCAGCAGTCCCGGACTGACTGGAAACACCATATATTTT. The chain joins TRBV27 to TRBJ1-3; no reliable D call. CDR3 length equals 14 residues. From germline, CDR1 is MNHEY and CDR2 SMNVEV (reference sequence). The germline V and J ends were trimmed by 5 bases and 2 bases, with 10 bases remaining between them.

CDR3 in amino acids: CASSSARGGGTDTQYF. The DNA for the CDR3 is TGTGCCAGCAGTTCGGCTAGGGGTGGGGGCACAGATACGCAGTATTTT. The chain joins TRBV7-3 to TRBJ2-3; weak D call: TRBD1 (5 bases). Germline CDR1 and CDR2: SGHTA and FQGTGA. The CDR3 has 16 residues. V lost 6 bases, J lost 1 base, and 17 bases lay in between.

This sequence joins TRBV19 and TRBJ2-7, with TRBD1 identical over 10 bases. Germline CDR1 reads LNHDA; CDR2 reads SQIVND (reference sequence). V lost 3 bases to trimming and J lost 2 bases; unmatched junction nucleotides: 7. This CDR3 spans 16 amino acids. CDR3 region: CASSIIEGTGAYEQYV. CDR3 sequence (DNA): TGTGCCAGTAGTATTATAGAGGGGACAGGGGCCTACGAGCAGTACGTC.

Only one count was recorded for this clone. The chain combines TRBV9 with TRBJ1-2; D is undetermined. Between the trimmed V and J ends, which lost 0 bases and 3 bases, there was a span of 0 bases. This CDR3 has 11 amino acids. Germline-derived CDR1 and CDR2 are SGDLS and YYNGEE. CDR3 loop: CASSVDYGYTF. CDR3 in DNA: TGTGCCAGCAGCGTAGACTATGGCTACACCTTC.

This chain connects TRBV21-1 to TRBJ1-5; TRBD1 is the table's D call, not checked against the DNA. TRBV21-1 is labeled a pseudogene. The CDR3 has 15 residues. CDR3 residues: CASSKELRGNQPQHF. Written as DNA, the CDR3 is TGTGCCAGCAGCAAAGAGTTGAGGGGGAATCAGCCCCAGCATTTT.

The CDR3 reads CASSTTGGNYGYTF. The CDR3 DNA reads TGTGCCAGCAGCACGACAGGGGGCAACTATGGCTACACCTTC. This chain links TRBV21-1 with TRBJ1-2; the DNA was not used to check the table's D call, TRBD1. TRBV21-1 counts as a pseudogene. The CDR3 contains 14 residues.

The genes are TRBV11-3 and TRBJ2-1; D is unresolved. V was cut by 3 bases and J by 4 bases, with 10 bases left in between. The CDR3 is 14 residues long. Germline V lookup: CDR1 SGHNT, CDR2 YENEEA. The CDR3 DNA sequence: TGTGCCAGCAGCTTCCCACCTGGGTACAATGAGCAGTTCTTC. As protein: CASSFPPGYNEQFF. The full variable domain, rest sourced from reference TRBV11-3 and TRBJ2-1, is EAGVVQSPRYKIIEKKQPVAFWCNPISGHNTLYWYLQNLGQGPELLIRYENEEAVDDSQLPKDRFSAERLKGVDSTLKIQPAELGDSAVYLCASSFPPGYNEQFFGPGTRLTVL.

The rearrangement joins TRBV5-1 to TRBJ1-2; D not resolved. Germline CDR1 reads SGHRS; CDR2 reads YFSETQ. CDR3 length equals 13 residues. Trimming took 4 bases from V and 6 from J, leaving 13 bases between them. CDR3 protein: CASSQTGWNGYTF. CDR3 bases: TGCGCCAGCAGCCAGACGGGCTGGAATGGCTACACCTTC.

The chain combines TRBV3-1 (or the pseudogene TRBV3-2) with TRBJ1-4; D remains ambiguous. Germline V gives CDR1 LGHDT, CDR2 YNNKEL (reference sequence). The CDR3 spans 16 residues. V lost 1 base, J lost 0 bases, and 9 bases lay in between. For the CDR3, the DNA is TGTGCCAGCAGCCAAGTACCAGCTACAACTAATGAAAAACTGTTTTTT. It specifies CASSQVPATTNEKLFF.

V is TRBV28 and J is TRBJ2-7; 8 bases align to TRBD2. Germline assignment: CDR1 MDHEN and CDR2 SYDVKM. The CDR3 is made up of 15 amino acids. The ends lost 3 bases at V and 0 bases at J; junction bases unmatched: 4. The CDR3 DNA reads as TGTGCCAGCAGTTTGACGGGGGGGAGCTCCTACGAGCAGTACTTC. It yields the protein CASSLTGGSSYEQYF. Using reference TRBV28 and TRBJ2-7 for the parts outside the CDR3, the full variable domain is DVKVTQSSRYLVKRTGEKVFLECVQDMDHENMFWYRQDPGLGLRLIYFSYDVKMKEKGDIPEGYSVSREKKERFSLILESASTNQTSMYLCASSLTGGSSYEQYFGPGTRLTVT.

The chain links TRBV5-5 to TRBJ1-2; no reliable D call. Trimming took 0 bases from V and 4 from J, leaving 13 bases between them. The CDR3 is 15 residues long. Germline lookup yields CDR1 SGHKS and CDR2 YYEKEE (reference sequence). CDR3 residues: CASSLGQTMSYGYTF. Written as DNA, the CDR3 is TGTGCCAGCAGCTTGGGCCAGACGATGAGCTATGGCTACACCTTC.

In the case of this clone: Other nucleotide sequences in the sample specify the same CDR3. The gene calls are TRBV7-3 and TRBJ2-2, with D tentatively TRBD1 (6 bases). The germline V gene has CDR1 SGHTA and CDR2 FQGTGA. The V end lost 5 bases, the J end lost 0 bases, and 10 bases lay between the germline ends. The CDR3 has 15 residues. Here the CDR3 reads CASSPTGSNTGELFF. The DNA of the CDR3 is TGTGCCAGCAGCCCGACAGGATCGAACACCGGGGAGCTGTTTTTT.

This clone occurred a few times. V gene TRBV5-6 combines with J gene TRBJ2-5; tentative D call: TRBD1 (7 bases). Trimming stripped 4 bases from V and 4 bases from J, with 17 bases between. This CDR3 is built from 15 residues. Germline V gives CDR1 SGHDT, CDR2 YYEEEE. The CDR3 sequence is CASSRRGTGVETQYF. The CDR3 DNA reads TGTGCCAGCAGCCGGAGGGGTACAGGGGTAGAGACCCAGTACTTC. Based on the CDR3 plus reference TRBV5-6 and TRBJ2-5, the full variable domain is DAGVTQSPTHLIKTRGQQVTLRCSPKSGHDTVSWYQQALGQGPQFIFQYYEEEERQRGNFPDRFSGHQFPNYSSELNVNALLLGDSALYLCASSRRGTGVETQYFGPGTRLLVL.

The chain uses TRBV19 and TRBJ2-2, with D tentatively TRBD2 (7 bases). V was trimmed by 5 bases and J by 1 base, leaving 29 bases between them. CDR3 length: 21 residues. Germline V gene lookup returns CDR1 LNHDA and CDR2 SQIVND (reference sequence). CDR3 bases: TGTGCCAGTAGTCGAGGATCCGCTTCTCGGTACGGGGGGCTGAACACCGGGGAGCTGTTTTTT. This gives the protein CASSRGSASRYGGLNTGELFF. Combining the CDR3 with reference TRBV19 and TRBJ2-2 gives the whole variable domain DGGITQSPKYLFRKEGQNVTLSCEQNLNHDAMYWYRQDPGQGLRLIYYSQIVNDFQKGDIAEGYSVSREKKESFPLTVTSAQKNPTAFYLCASSRGSASRYGGLNTGELFFGEGSRLTVL.

The chain recombines TRBV10-2 with TRBJ1-6; no firm D call. The germline CDR1 and CDR2 sequences are WSHSY and SAAADI. This CDR3 has 17 residues. Trimming removed 5 bases from V and 0 bases from J, with 14 bases in between. DNA of the CDR3: TGCGCCAGCAGTACTCCTGAAGGATTCTCCTATAATTCACCCCTCCACTTT. Translated, it gives CASSTPEGFSYNSPLHF.

This clone appeared once. The chain couples TRBV5-5 to TRBJ1-1; TRBD1 aligns across 7 bases. V was pared by 3 bases and J by 4 bases, with 12 bases of the junction left unmatched. There are 16 residues in the CDR3. CDR1 is SGHKS and CDR2 is YYEKEE in the germline V gene (reference sequence). The CDR3 loop is CASSSILQGYATEAFF. The CDR3 DNA is TGTGCCAGCAGCTCAATCTTACAGGGGTATGCCACTGAAGCTTTCTTT.

V gene TRBV7-6 combines with J gene TRBJ2-7; a weak D match, TRBD2 (5 bases). Germline CDR1 and CDR2: SGHVS and FNYEAQ. CDR3 size: 15 residues. V shed 2 bases and J shed 7 bases, with 18 bases lying between them. The CDR3 sequence is CASSLRATTPGEQYF. CDR3 sequence (DNA): TGTGCCAGCAGCTTAAGGGCAACGACCCCGGGGGAGCAGTACTTC.

The rearrangement joins TRBV9 to TRBJ2-7, with 10 bases lining up with TRBD1. The germline gives CDR1 SGDLS, CDR2 YYNGEE. Trimming at V came to 0 bases and at J to 6 bases, leaving 3 bases not matched to a gene. The CDR3 has 14 amino acids. CDR3 nucleotides: TGTGCCAGCAGCGTAGGTGACAGGGGGCGCGAGCAGTACTTC. Encoded protein: CASSVGDRGREQYF.

This chain connects TRBV30 to TRBJ1-5, with D possibly matching TRBD1 (5 bases). This CDR3 comprises 13 residues. The germline V and J ends were trimmed by 1 base and 3 bases, with 7 bases remaining between them. Germline V lookup: CDR1 GTSNPN, CDR2 SVGIG (reference sequence). The chain's CDR3 is CAWSGGTNQPQHF. Written as DNA, the CDR3 is TGTGCCTGGAGTGGAGGGACCAATCAGCCCCAGCATTTT.

The chain employs TRBV6-5 and TRBJ1-6; TRBD1 agrees at 7 bases. This CDR3 is built from 15 residues. Germline V gene data show CDR1 as MNHEY and CDR2 as SVGAGI. V gave up 6 bases and J gave up 6 bases; unmatched junction bases: 8. In nucleotides, the CDR3 is TGTGCCAGCAGGGGCGGACAGGCCGTTAATTCACCCCTCCACTTT. Its protein product is CASRGGQAVNSPLHF.

The rearrangement uses TRBV18 and TRBJ1-3; no definite D call. V was clipped by 3 bases and J by 0 bases, with 12 bases between them. Per the germline V gene, CDR1 is KGHSH and CDR2 is LQKENI. This CDR3 is built from 16 residues. CDR3 sequence (DNA): TGTGCCAGCTCACCCCCGAGCATCTCCTCTGGAAACACCATATATTTT. Protein sequence: CASSPPSISSGNTIYF.

J is TRBJ1-6 and V is TRBV6-1; D is undetermined. Germline V CDR1 and CDR2: MNHNS, SASEGT. The CDR3 totals 13 residues. Trimming took 2 bases from V and 8 from J, leaving 7 bases between them. This chain's CDR3 is CASSEQIHSPLHF. CDR3 nucleotides: TGTGCCAGCAGTGAACAGATACATTCACCCCTCCACTTT.

The rearrangement uses TRBV19 and TRBJ1-5; unclear D gene. V was cut by 7 bases and J by 3 bases, with 10 bases left in between. There are 13 residues in the CDR3. CDR1 is LNHDA and CDR2 is SQIVND in the germline V gene (reference sequence). The CDR3 here is CASTKSTNQPQHF. The CDR3 coding sequence is TGTGCCAGTACGAAGAGTACCAATCAGCCCCAGCATTTT.

For this clone: Other DNA sequences in this specimen translate into the identical CDR3. The V call is TRBV5-1, the J call TRBJ2-5; D is possibly TRBD2 (6 bases). Germline-derived CDR1 and CDR2 are SGHRS and YFSETQ. The CDR3 consists of 15 residues. Trimming stripped 0 bases from V and 1 base from J, with 10 bases between. CDR3 bases: TGCGCCAGCAGCTTGGCGGGAGTACTCCAAGAGACCCAGTACTTC. Protein product: CASSLAGVLQETQYF.

This clone was seen a few times. The chain is built from TRBV6-6 and TRBJ1-1, with TRBD1 as a possible D gene (6 bases). The germline V gene has CDR1 MNHNY and CDR2 SVGAGI (reference sequence). Trimming took 4 bases from V and 1 from J, leaving 10 bases between them. This CDR3 is 14 amino acids long. In DNA form, the CDR3 reads TGTGCCAGCAGTTCCAGGGGACGGAACACTGAAGCTTTCTTT. Translation: CASSSRGRNTEAFF.

The chain combines TRBV7-9 with TRBJ1-2, with TRBD1 identical over 7 bases. J gave up 0 bases and V 6 bases, and 4 bases lay outside the gene matches. Germline CDR1 reads SEHNR; CDR2 reads FQNEAQ (reference sequence). The CDR3 consists of 14 residues. The CDR3 sequence: CASSRTGANYGYTF. The CDR3, as DNA: TGTGCCAGCAGTCGGACAGGAGCTAACTATGGCTACACCTTC. Together with reference TRBV7-9 and TRBJ1-2, the CDR3 gives the full variable domain: DTGVSQNPRHKITKRGQNVTFRCDPISEHNRLYWYRQTLGQGPEFLTYFQNEAQLEKSRLLSDRFSAERPKGSFSTLEIQRTEQGDSAMYLCASSRTGANYGYTFGSGTRLTVV.

The chain recombines TRBV3-1 (or the pseudogene TRBV3-2) with TRBJ2-1, with TRBD1 as a possible D gene (6 bases). The CDR3 is 15 residues long. The germline V gene encodes CDR1 LGHDT and CDR2 YNNKEL (reference sequence). Between the trimmed V and J ends, which lost 4 bases and 4 bases, there was a span of 14 bases. In DNA form, the CDR3 reads TGTGCCAGCAGCCTCCGAAAGGGGGATTACAATGAGCAGTTCTTC. Its translation is CASSLRKGDYNEQFF.

The chain recombines TRBV6-5 with TRBJ2-3; 8 positions agree with TRBD1. V gave up 9 bases and J gave up 3 bases; unmatched junction bases: 11. This CDR3 is built from 15 residues. The V gene's germline CDR1 is MNHEY and CDR2 SVGAGI. Here the CDR3 DNA reads TGTGCCAGTGCAAGAACCAGGGGGCTTACAGATACGCAGTATTTT. Its protein is CASARTRGLTDTQYF.

J is TRBJ1-6 and V is TRBV2, with 8 bases fitting TRBD1. Germline V gene data show CDR1 as SNHLY and CDR2 as FYNNEI. Unmatched junction bases numbered 5, after V lost 4 bases and J lost 0 bases. This CDR3 comprises 17 residues. CDR3 sequence reads: CASSGTGKGSYNSPLHF. The CDR3 DNA sequence: TGTGCCAGCAGTGGGACAGGGAAAGGCTCCTATAATTCACCCCTCCACTTT.